A single sample is the source of the 3 T cell receptor beta chains below, sequenced in a study of PD-1 blockade in classical Hodgkin lymphoma. This table comes from immunoSEQ multiplex PCR, and its TCRdb copy is limited to in-frame clones, with some not included. Of approximately 52,000 clones listed, approximately 86% are singletons. Indicated time point: cycle 4 day 1 (C4D1), after five to seven weeks of nivolumab. Relapses following autologous stem cell transplantation were seen in all patients, with brentuximab vedotin exposure varying. The material sequenced was peripheral blood mononuclear cells (PBMCs), taken before the fourth cycle of nivolumab. All receptors derive from a human donor with classical Hodgkin lymphoma.

The chain has TRBV7-3 and TRBJ2-3; the D gene is possibly TRBD2 (6 bases). V was shortened by 9 bases and J by 2 bases, with 12 bases between the two germline ends. The germline gives CDR1 SGHTA, CDR2 FQGTGA. The CDR3 has 13 residues. The CDR3 sequence: CASRADYTDTQYF. CDR3 coding DNA: TGTGCCAGTCGGGCGGACTACACAGATACGCAGTATTTT.

This chain uses TRBV13 with TRBJ2-2; 7 bases map to TRBD1. J lost 3 bases, V lost 1 base, and 5 bases had no gene match. CDR1 is PRHDT, CDR2 FYEKMQ, per germline (reference sequence). This CDR3 region has 16 residues. The CDR3 is CASSLAWTGHTGELFF. For the CDR3, the DNA is TGTGCCAGCAGCTTAGCCTGGACAGGCCACACCGGGGAGCTGTTTTTT.

This sequence joins TRBV19 and TRBJ2-1; 14 bases map to TRBD2. After removal of 5 bases from V and 12 bases from J, the junction contained 6 bases not matched to a gene. The CDR3 extends over 14 amino acids. Germline V gene data show CDR1 as LNHDA and CDR2 as SQIVND (reference sequence). The CDR3 loop reads CASSEGTSGRRQFF. The CDR3 coding sequence is TGTGCCAGTAGTGAAGGGACTAGCGGGAGAAGGCAGTTCTTC.